Below, one T cell receptor beta chain is given with its context. These data originate in a study of cytomegalovirus exposure and HLA in healthy donors. The PCR employed 60 Vbeta primers together with 13 Jbeta primers. TCRdb's table, derived via immunoSEQ multiplex PCR, lists solely in-frame clones and lacks some. The data show under 200,000 clones, with approximately 79% seen just once and 2.1% held by the top ten. Germline loops: CDR1 MDHEN, CDR2 SYDVKM. Between the trimmed V and J ends, which lost 3 bases and 2 bases, there was a span of 20 bases. The CDR3 totals 17 residues. The specimen sequenced was PBMCs. J is TRBJ2-7 and V is TRBV28, with D perhaps matching TRBD2 (7 bases). This sequence was found in a man in his forties or fifties in good health and CMV-seronegative. The chain's CDR3 is CASSFPEGGFDTYEQYF. CDR3 DNA: TGTGCCAGCAGTTTCCCTGAGGGGGGGTTCGATACCTACGAGCAGTACTTC.